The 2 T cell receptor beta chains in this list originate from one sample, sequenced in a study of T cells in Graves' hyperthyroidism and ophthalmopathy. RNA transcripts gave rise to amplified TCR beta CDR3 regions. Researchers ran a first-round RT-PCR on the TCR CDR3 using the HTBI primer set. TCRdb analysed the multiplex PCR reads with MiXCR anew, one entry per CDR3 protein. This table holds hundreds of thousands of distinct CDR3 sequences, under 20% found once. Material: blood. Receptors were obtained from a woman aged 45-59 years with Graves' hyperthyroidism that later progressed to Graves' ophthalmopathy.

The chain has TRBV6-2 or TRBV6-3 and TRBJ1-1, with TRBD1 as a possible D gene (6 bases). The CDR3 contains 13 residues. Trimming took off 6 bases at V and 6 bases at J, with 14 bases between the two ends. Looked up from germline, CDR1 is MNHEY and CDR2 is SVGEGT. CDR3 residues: CASSLTGRAEAFF. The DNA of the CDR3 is TGTGCCAGCAGCCTCACAGGGAGGGCTGAAGCTTTCTTT.

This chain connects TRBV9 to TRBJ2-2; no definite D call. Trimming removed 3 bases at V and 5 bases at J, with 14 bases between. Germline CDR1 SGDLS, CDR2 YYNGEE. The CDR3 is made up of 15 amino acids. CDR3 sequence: CASSESNRITGELFF. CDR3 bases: TGTGCCAGCAGCGAAAGCAACCGAATTACCGGGGAGCTGTTTTTT.